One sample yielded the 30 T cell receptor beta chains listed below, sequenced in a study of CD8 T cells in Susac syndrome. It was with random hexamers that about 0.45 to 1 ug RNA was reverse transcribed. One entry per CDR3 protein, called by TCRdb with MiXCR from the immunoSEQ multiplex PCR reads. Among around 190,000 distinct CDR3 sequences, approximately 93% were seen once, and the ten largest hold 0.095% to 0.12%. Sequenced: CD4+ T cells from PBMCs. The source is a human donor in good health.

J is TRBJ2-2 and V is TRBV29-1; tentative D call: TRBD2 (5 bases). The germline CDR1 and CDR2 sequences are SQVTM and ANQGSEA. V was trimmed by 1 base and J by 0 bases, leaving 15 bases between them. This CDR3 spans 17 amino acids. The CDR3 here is CSVEAPGRTSNTGELFF. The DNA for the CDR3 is TGCAGCGTTGAAGCCCCCGGACGGACTTCGAACACCGGGGAGCTGTTTTTT.

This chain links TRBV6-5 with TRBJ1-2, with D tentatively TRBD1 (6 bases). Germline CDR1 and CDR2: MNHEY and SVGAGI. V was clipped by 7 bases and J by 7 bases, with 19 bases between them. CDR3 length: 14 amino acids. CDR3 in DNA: TGTGCCAGCACCATGAGAGGGGGGGCAGGTGGCTACACCTTC. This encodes CASTMRGGAGGYTF.

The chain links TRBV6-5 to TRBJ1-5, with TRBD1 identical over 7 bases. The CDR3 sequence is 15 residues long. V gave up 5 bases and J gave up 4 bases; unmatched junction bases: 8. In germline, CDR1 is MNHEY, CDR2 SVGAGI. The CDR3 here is CASSRRGGGNQPQHF. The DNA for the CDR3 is TGTGCCAGCAGTCGCAGGGGGGGAGGAAATCAGCCCCAGCATTTT.

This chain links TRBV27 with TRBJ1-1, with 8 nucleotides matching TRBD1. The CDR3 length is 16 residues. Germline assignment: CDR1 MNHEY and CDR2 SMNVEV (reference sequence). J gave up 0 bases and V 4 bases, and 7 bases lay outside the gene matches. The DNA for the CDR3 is TGTGCCAGCAGTTCGCTCCGGGACAGGATGAACACTGAAGCTTTCTTT. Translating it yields CASSSLRDRMNTEAFF.

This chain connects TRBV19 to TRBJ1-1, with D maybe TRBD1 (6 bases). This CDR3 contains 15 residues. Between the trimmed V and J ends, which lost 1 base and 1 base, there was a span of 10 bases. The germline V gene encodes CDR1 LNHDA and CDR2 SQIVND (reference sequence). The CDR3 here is CASSIGQAKNTEAFF. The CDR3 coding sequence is TGTGCCAGTAGTATAGGACAGGCAAAGAACACTGAAGCTTTCTTT.

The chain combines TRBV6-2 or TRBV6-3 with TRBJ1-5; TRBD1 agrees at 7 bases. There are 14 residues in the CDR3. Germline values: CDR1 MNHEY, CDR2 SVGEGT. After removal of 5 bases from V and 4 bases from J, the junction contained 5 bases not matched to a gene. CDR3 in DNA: TGTGCCAGCAGTGGGGACAGCCTGAATCAGCCCCAGCATTTT. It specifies CASSGDSLNQPQHF.

Here the CDR3 reads CASSSPTGHEQFF. The CDR3, as DNA: TGTGCCAGCAGCTCGCCAACGGGGCATGAGCAGTTCTTC. This chain connects TRBV7-3 to TRBJ2-1; perhaps D is TRBD1 or TRBD2 (5 bases each). V was trimmed by 4 bases and J by 8 bases, leaving 12 bases between them. Germline V gene data show CDR1 as SGHTA and CDR2 as FQGTGA. This CDR3 spans 13 amino acids.

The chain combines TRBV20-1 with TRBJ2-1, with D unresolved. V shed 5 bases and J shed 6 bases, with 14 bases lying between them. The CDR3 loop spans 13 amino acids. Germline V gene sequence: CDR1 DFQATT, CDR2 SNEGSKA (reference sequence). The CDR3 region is CSAPSPGGNEQFF. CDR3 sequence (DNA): TGCAGTGCTCCCAGTCCGGGTGGCAATGAGCAGTTCTTC.

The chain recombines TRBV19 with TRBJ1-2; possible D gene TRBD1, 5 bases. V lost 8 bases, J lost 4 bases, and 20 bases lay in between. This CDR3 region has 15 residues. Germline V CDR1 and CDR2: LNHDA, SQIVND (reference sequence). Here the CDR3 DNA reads TGTGCCAGTCTTCCCGGTGGGACCCGGGGCTATGGCTACACCTTC. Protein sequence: CASLPGGTRGYGYTF.

The CDR3: CATSSAGNYGYTF. The CDR3, as DNA: TGTGCCACCAGTTCTGCCGGTAACTATGGCTACACCTTC. This chain links TRBV24-1 with TRBJ1-2, with no clear D. Trimming shortened V by 6 bases and J by 1 base, and 8 bases separated the two germline ends. This CDR3 is built from 13 residues. CDR1 is KGHDR, CDR2 SFDVKD, per germline.

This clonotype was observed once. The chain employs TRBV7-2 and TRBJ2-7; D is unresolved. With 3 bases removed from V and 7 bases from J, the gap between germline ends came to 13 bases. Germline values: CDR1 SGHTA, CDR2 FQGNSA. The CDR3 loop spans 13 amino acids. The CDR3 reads CASSLMNLREQYF. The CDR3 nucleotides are TGTGCCAGCAGCTTGATGAACCTTCGGGAGCAGTACTTC.

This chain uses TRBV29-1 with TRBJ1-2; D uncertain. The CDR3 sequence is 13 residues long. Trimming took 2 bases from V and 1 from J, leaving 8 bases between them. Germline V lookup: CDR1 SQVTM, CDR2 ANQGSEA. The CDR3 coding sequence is TGCAGCGTTGAATTCTGGGGTAACTATGGCTACACCTTC. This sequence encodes CSVEFWGNYGYTF. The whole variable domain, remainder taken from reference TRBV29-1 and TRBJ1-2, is SAVISQKPSRDICQRGTSLTIQCQVDSQVTMMFWYRQQPGQSLTLIATANQGSEATYESGFVIDKFPISRPNLTFSTLTVSNMSPEDSSIYLCSVEFWGNYGYTFGSGTRLTVV.

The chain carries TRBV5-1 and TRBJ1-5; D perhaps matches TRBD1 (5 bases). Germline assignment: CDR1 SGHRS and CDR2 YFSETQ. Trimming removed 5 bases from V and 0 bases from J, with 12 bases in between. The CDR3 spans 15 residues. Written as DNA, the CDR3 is TGCGCCAGCAGTAGAGGGGAATATAGCAATCAGCCCCAGCATTTT. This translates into CASSRGEYSNQPQHF.

As DNA, the CDR3 is TGCGCCAGCAAGTCCCTAATAAACACCGGGGAGCTGTTTTTT. Protein: CASKSLINTGELFF. This sequence joins TRBV5-1 and TRBJ2-2; unclear D gene. The germline V gene has CDR1 SGHRS and CDR2 YFSETQ. V dropped 6 bases and J dropped 2 bases, with 11 bases sitting between them. The CDR3 is 14 amino acids.

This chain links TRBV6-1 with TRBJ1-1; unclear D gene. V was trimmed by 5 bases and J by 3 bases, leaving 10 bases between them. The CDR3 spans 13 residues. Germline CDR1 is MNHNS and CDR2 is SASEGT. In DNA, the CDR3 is TGTGCCAGCAGTCTGGACGCGGACACTGAAGCTTTCTTT. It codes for CASSLDADTEAFF.

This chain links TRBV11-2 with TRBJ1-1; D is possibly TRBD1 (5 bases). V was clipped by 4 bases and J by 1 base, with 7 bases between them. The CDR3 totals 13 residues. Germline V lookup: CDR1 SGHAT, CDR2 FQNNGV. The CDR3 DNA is TGTGCCAGCAGCTGGGGGACGAACACTGAAGCTTTCTTT. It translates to CASSWGTNTEAFF.

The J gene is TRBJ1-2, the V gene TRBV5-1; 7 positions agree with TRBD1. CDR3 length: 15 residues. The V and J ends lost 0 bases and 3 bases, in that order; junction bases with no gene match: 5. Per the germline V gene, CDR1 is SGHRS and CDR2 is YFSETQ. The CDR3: CASSLETGTDYGYTF. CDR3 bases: TGCGCCAGCAGCTTGGAGACAGGGACTGACTATGGCTACACCTTC.

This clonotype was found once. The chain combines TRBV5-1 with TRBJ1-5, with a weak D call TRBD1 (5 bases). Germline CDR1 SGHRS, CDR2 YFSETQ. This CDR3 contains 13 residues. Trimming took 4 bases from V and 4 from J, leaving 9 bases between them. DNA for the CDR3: TGCGCCAGCAGCGAGGGACTTAATCAGCCCCAGCATTTT. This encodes CASSEGLNQPQHF.

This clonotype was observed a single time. CDR3 sequence (DNA): TGTGCCAGCAGCGTAGAACAGGGCGACTATGGCTACACCTTC. It encodes CASSVEQGDYGYTF. V usage is TRBV9 and J usage is TRBJ1-2; D is perhaps TRBD1 (6 bases). The germline CDR1 and CDR2 sequences are SGDLS and YYNGEE. The V and J ends lost 0 bases and 3 bases respectively, with 9 bases between them. There are 14 residues in the CDR3.

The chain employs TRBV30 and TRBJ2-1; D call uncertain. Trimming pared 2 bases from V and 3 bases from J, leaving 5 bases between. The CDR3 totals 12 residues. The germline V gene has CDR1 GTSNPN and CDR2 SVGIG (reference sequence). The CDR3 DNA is TGTGCCTGGAGTTCGATCTACAATGAGCAGTTCTTC. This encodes CAWSSIYNEQFF.

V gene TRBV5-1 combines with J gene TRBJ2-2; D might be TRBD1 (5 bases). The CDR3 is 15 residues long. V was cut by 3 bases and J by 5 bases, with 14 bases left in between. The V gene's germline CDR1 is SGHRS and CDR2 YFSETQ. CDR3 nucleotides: TGCGCCAGCAGCTGGGGCTCTGCTGGAACCGGGGAGCTGTTTTTT. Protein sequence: CASSWGSAGTGELFF. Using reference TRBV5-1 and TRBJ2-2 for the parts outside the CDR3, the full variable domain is KAGVTQTPRYLIKTRGQQVTLSCSPISGHRSVSWYQQTPGQGLQFLFEYFSETQRNKGNFPGRFSGRQFSNSRSEMNVSTLELGDSALYLCASSWGSAGTGELFFGEGSRLTVL.

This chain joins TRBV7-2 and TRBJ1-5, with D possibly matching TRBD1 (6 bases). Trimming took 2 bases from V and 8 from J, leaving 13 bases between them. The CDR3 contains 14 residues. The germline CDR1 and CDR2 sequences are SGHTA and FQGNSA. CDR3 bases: TGTGCCAGCAGCTTATCGCGGCAGGGGAAGCCCCAGCATTTT. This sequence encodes CASSLSRQGKPQHF.

Here the CDR3 reads CASREGANQPQHF. The CDR3, as DNA: TGTGCCAGCAGGGAGGGGGCCAATCAGCCCCAGCATTTT. The rearrangement uses TRBV6-5 and TRBJ1-5, with 7 bases that match TRBD1. This CDR3 has 13 residues. Trimming at V came to 6 bases and at J to 3 bases, leaving 2 bases not matched to a gene. Germline V lookup: CDR1 MNHEY, CDR2 SVGAGI.

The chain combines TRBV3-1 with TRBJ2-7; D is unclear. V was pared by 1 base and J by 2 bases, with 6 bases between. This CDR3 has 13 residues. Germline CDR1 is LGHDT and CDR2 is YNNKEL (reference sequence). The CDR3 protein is CASSQGTAYEQYV. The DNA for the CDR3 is TGTGCCAGCAGCCAAGGGACCGCCTACGAGCAGTACGTC.

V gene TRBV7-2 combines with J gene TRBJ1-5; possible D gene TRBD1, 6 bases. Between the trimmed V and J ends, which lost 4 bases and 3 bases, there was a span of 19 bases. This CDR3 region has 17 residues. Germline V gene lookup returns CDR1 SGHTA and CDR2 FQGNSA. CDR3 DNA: TGTGCCAGCAGCTCAGGCGGGGGGCAGGGGCTCAATCAGCCCCAGCATTTT. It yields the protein CASSSGGGQGLNQPQHF.

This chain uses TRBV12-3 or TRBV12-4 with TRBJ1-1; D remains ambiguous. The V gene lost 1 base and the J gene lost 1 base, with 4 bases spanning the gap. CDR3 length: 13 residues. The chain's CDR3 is CASSLEANTEAFF. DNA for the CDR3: TGTGCCAGCAGTTTAGAAGCGAACACTGAAGCTTTCTTT.

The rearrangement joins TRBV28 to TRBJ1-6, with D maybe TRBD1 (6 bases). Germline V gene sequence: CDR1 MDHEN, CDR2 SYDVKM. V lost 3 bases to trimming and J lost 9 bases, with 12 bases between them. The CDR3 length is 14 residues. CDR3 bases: TGTGCCAGCAGTTTTGCAATCAGGGGTTCACCCCTCCACTTT. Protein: CASSFAIRGSPLHF.

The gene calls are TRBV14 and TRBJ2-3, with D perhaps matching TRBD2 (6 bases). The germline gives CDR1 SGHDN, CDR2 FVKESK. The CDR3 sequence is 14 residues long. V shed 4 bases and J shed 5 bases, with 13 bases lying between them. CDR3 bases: TGTGCCAGCAGCCCGGGGGTGACCGGAGATACGCAGTATTTT. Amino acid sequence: CASSPGVTGDTQYF.

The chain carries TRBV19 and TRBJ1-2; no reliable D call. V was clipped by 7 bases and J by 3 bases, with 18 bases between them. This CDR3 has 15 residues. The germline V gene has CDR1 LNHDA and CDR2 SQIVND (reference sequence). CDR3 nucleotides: TGTGCCAGTAAGGGCGAGAGGAGCTTCCACTATGGCTACACCTTC. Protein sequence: CASKGERSFHYGYTF.

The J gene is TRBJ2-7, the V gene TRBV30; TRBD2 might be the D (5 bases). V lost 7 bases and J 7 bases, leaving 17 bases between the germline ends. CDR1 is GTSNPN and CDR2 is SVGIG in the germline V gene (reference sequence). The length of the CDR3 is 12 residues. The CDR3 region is CAFSSFKAEQYF. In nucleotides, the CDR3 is TGTGCCTTCTCTAGCTTTAAGGCTGAGCAGTACTTC.